This T cell receptor (beta chain) was obtained from a study of blood T cell repertoires in COVID-19. At the level of the study: T cells, B-cell-depleted T cells, or PBMCs provided the cDNA or gDNA that served as material.

The CDR3 totals 15 residues. The ends lost 6 bases at V and 6 bases at J; junction bases unmatched: 7. The germline V gene has CDR1 SNHLY and CDR2 FYNNEI. Per the original data handling: Researchers report that nucleated cell counts were estimated from reference gene primer amplification. The method was immunoSEQ multiplex PCR; TCRdb's version includes in-frame clones alone and lacks a portion of them. The DNA gave D and trimming, while V, J and clone size come from that table. The sample yields under 200,000 clones, approximately 81% seen once. This rearrangement joins TRBV2 to TRBJ2-3; TRBD1 matches at 12 bases. Specimen: peripheral blood. The sequence came from a man younger than 30 with active or convalescent COVID-19. CDR3 nucleotide sequence: TGTGCCAGCAGGCGGGGGGACAGGGGGCGTGATACGCAGTATTTT. This translates into CASRRGDRGRDTQYF. The full variable domain, in which reference TRBV2 and TRBJ2-3 provide the parts outside the CDR3, is EPEVTQTPSHQVTQMGQEVILRCVPISNHLYFYWYRQILGQKVEFLVSFYNNEISEKSEIFDDQFSVERPDGSNFTLKIRSTKLEDSAMYFCASRRGDRGRDTQYFGPGTRLTVL.